The 18 T cell receptor beta chains presented below share a single source sample, sequenced in a study of vaccination effects on CD4 cells after COVID-19. Pools of viral peptides were used by the ViraFEST assay to expand antigen-specific CD4+ T cells ahead of sequencing. Scientists isolated CD4+ T cells after an approximately 11-day culture period ended. Vaccinated participants had no history of SARS-CoV-2 infection and tested negative for nucleocapsid antibodies. Measured with immunoSEQ multiplex PCR; TCRdb has only the in-frame clones, and not every one. The table shows tens of thousands of clones, with 60% to 80% occurring only once. Their antigens remain unidentified. The source was CD4+ T cells from PBMCs cultured with HCoV-OC43 spike peptides, collected before COVID-19 vaccination. The subset is: HCoV-OC43 spike overlapping peptide pool stimulation. The receptor source for this set is a human donor who received a COVID-19 vaccine.

The chain employs TRBV7-2 and TRBJ2-3; D might be TRBD1 or TRBD2, each matching 5 bases. The CDR3 has 16 residues. CDR1 is SGHTA and CDR2 is FQGNSA in the germline V gene. The germline V and J ends were trimmed by 5 bases and 5 bases, with 20 bases remaining between them. The CDR3 coding sequence is TGTGCCAGCAGCCCCGCTGGGACGGGTATGGGAGATACGCAGTATTTT. It encodes CASSPAGTGMGDTQYF.

The chain has TRBV24-1 and TRBJ2-2; the D gene is possibly TRBD2 (5 bases). Germline V CDR1 and CDR2: KGHDR, SFDVKD. V was trimmed by 0 bases and J by 0 bases, leaving 7 bases between them. The CDR3 contains 16 residues. The CDR3 DNA reads TGTGCCACCAGTGATTTGAAGAGGGCGAACACCGGGGAGCTGTTTTTT. Translated, it gives CATSDLKRANTGELFF.

The rearrangement joins TRBV7-3 to TRBJ1-1; D might be TRBD1 (5 bases). The CDR3 loop spans 13 amino acids. Trimming pared 8 bases from V and 0 bases from J, leaving 10 bases between. The germline CDR1 and CDR2 sequences are SGHTA and FQGTGA. The CDR3 is CASASTVNTEAFF. CDR3 bases: TGTGCCAGCGCCTCGACAGTGAACACTGAAGCTTTCTTT. The whole variable domain, remainder taken from reference TRBV7-3 and TRBJ1-1, is GAGVSQTPSNKVTEKGKYVELRCDPISGHTALYWYRQSLGQGPEFLIYFQGTGAADDSGLPNDRFFAVRPEGSVSTLKIQRTERGDSAVYLCASASTVNTEAFFGQGTRLTVV.

V and J are TRBV24-1 and TRBJ2-3; TRBD1 aligns across 9 bases. With V trimmed by 4 bases and J by 5 bases, 6 bases remained unmatched. Per germline, CDR1 KGHDR and CDR2 SFDVKD. CDR3 size: 15 residues. The CDR3 DNA follows: TGTGCCACCAGTGACCCGGGACAGGGCGAAGATACGCAGTATTTT. Amino acids: CATSDPGQGEDTQYF.

The V gene is TRBV5-8, the J gene TRBJ1-5, with 8 bases fitting TRBD1. This CDR3 has 17 residues. The V and J ends lost 0 bases and 1 base, in that order; junction bases with no gene match: 6. The germline CDR1 and CDR2 sequences are SGHTS and YDEGEE. CDR3 sequence: CASSLAFRTGSNQPQHF. CDR3 coding DNA: TGTGCCAGCAGCTTGGCCTTCCGGACAGGGAGCAATCAGCCCCAGCATTTT. Filled out from reference TRBV5-8 and TRBJ1-5, the complete variable domain reads EAGVTQSPTHLIKTRGQQATLRCSPISGHTSVYWYQQALGLGLQFLLWYDEGEERNRGNFPPRFSGRQFPNYSSELNVNALELEDSALYLCASSLAFRTGSNQPQHFGDGTRLSIL.

This chain connects TRBV24-1 to TRBJ2-1; TRBD1 aligns across 9 bases. Germline lookup yields CDR1 KGHDR and CDR2 SFDVKD. This CDR3 contains 14 residues. Losses at the gene ends were 1 base for V and 9 bases for J; bases not matched to a gene: 3. As DNA, the CDR3 is TGTGCCACCAGTGATTTTACAGGGGGCGGTGAGCAGTTCTTC. This codes for CATSDFTGGGEQFF.

This clone was recorded a few times. V and J are TRBV4-1 and TRBJ2-3; D is unresolved. This CDR3 comprises 12 residues. V was cut by 1 base and J by 6 bases, with 5 bases left in between. CDR1 and CDR2 from the germline V gene are MGHRA and YSYEKL. The CDR3 coding sequence is TGCGCCAGCAGCCAAGCGACGGATACGCAGTATTTT. Encoded protein: CASSQATDTQYF.

The table lists this clone with a few counts. J is TRBJ1-1 and V is TRBV5-1; D ambiguous. The CDR3 runs to 12 residues. Germline CDR1 SGHRS, CDR2 YFSETQ. V lost 1 base, J lost 4 bases, and 5 bases lay in between. The CDR3 DNA follows: TGCGCCAGCAGCTTGCAAGGCACTGAAGCTTTCTTT. Translation gives CASSLQGTEAFF. Drawing the rest from reference TRBV5-1 and TRBJ1-1, the complete variable domain is KAGVTQTPRYLIKTRGQQVTLSCSPISGHRSVSWYQQTPGQGLQFLFEYFSETQRNKGNFPGRFSGRQFSNSRSEMNVSTLELGDSALYLCASSLQGTEAFFGQGTRLTVV.

The CDR3 region has the DNA TGTGCCAGTAGTAGGCAGCGGGGGGGCAGTGAGCAGTTCTTC. It codes for CASSRQRGGSEQFF. The chain has TRBV19 and TRBJ2-1; 10 nucleotides line up with TRBD2. The germline CDR1 and CDR2 sequences are LNHDA and SQIVND (reference sequence). The J segment lost 9 bases and the V segment lost 4 bases, leaving 6 bases of the junction unmatched. The CDR3 loop spans 14 amino acids.

The chain uses TRBV19 and TRBJ1-1, with D maybe TRBD1 (5 bases). Trimming stripped 6 bases from V and 3 bases from J, with 23 bases between. CDR1 is LNHDA, CDR2 SQIVND, per germline (reference sequence). CDR3 length: 17 residues. The CDR3 nucleotides read TGTGCCAGTAGCCCCATCGTCGGGGCAAAGTTGGACACTGAAGCTTTCTTT. Translating gives CASSPIVGAKLDTEAFF.

In this sample, this clone turned up a few times. The CDR3 loop is CSVDEDGYTF. The CDR3 DNA follows: TGCAGCGTTGACGAAGATGGCTACACCTTC. The chain couples TRBV29-1 to TRBJ1-2; D is unclear. The V gene's germline CDR1 is SQVTM and CDR2 ANQGSEA. This CDR3 has 10 residues. The germline V and J ends were trimmed by 3 bases and 6 bases, with 5 bases remaining between them. The full variable domain, completed using reference TRBV29-1 and TRBJ1-2, is SAVISQKPSRDICQRGTSLTIQCQVDSQVTMMFWYRQQPGQSLTLIATANQGSEATYESGFVIDKFPISRPNLTFSTLTVSNMSPEDSSIYLCSVDEDGYTFGSGTRLTVV.

This chain links TRBV27 with TRBJ2-3; D is unresolved. Germline CDR1 and CDR2: MNHEY and SMNVEV (reference sequence). The CDR3 runs 13 residues. The ends were cut back, 5 bases at V and 6 bases at J, with 12 bases in the middle. The CDR3 protein is CASSPAIGDTQYF. The CDR3 DNA reads TGTGCCAGCAGTCCGGCTATTGGGGATACGCAGTATTTT.

This chain uses TRBV5-1 with TRBJ2-1; the D gene is possibly TRBD1 (6 bases). The germline V gene encodes CDR1 SGHRS and CDR2 YFSETQ. This CDR3 spans 13 amino acids. The germline V and J ends were trimmed by 4 bases and 3 bases, with 8 bases remaining between them. This CDR3 reads CASSPDSYNEQFF. The CDR3, as DNA: TGCGCCAGCAGCCCGGACAGCTACAATGAGCAGTTCTTC.

The DNA of the CDR3 is TGTGCCAGTAGTCAACAGGTGACCACCGGGGAGCTGTTTTTT. Translating gives CASSQQVTTGELFF. The V and J genes are TRBV19 and TRBJ2-2, with a possible D match to TRBD1 (5 bases). Germline assignment: CDR1 LNHDA and CDR2 SQIVND (reference sequence). The CDR3 runs to 14 residues. V lost 5 bases, J lost 4 bases, and 11 bases lay in between.

Details on this clone: The sample holds other DNA sequences that translate to the same CDR3. The chain carries TRBV5-1 and TRBJ2-1; 8 bases align to TRBD1. The V segment lost 4 bases and the J segment 3 bases; nucleotides outside the gene matches: 3. Germline CDR1 reads SGHRS; CDR2 reads YFSETQ. This CDR3 is 14 amino acids long. The CDR3 nucleotides read TGCGCCAGCAGCCAAGGACAGGGCTACAATGAGCAGTTCTTC. Translating it yields CASSQGQGYNEQFF. Full variable domain (outside the CDR3, taken from reference TRBV5-1 and TRBJ2-1): KAGVTQTPRYLIKTRGQQVTLSCSPISGHRSVSWYQQTPGQGLQFLFEYFSETQRNKGNFPGRFSGRQFSNSRSEMNVSTLELGDSALYLCASSQGQGYNEQFFGPGTRLTVL.

This chain links TRBV24-1 with TRBJ2-5; tentative D call: TRBD1 (5 bases). The CDR3 length is 15 residues. Per germline, CDR1 KGHDR and CDR2 SFDVKD. The germline V and J ends were trimmed by 3 bases and 2 bases, with 12 bases remaining between them. CDR3 DNA: TGTGCCACCAGTGATGTACGGACACTTCAAGAGACCCAGTACTTC. It yields the protein CATSDVRTLQETQYF.

J is TRBJ1-1 and V is TRBV9; tentative D call: TRBD1 (6 bases). CDR1 is SGDLS and CDR2 is YYNGEE in the germline V gene. The CDR3 contains 16 residues. V was trimmed by 5 bases and J by 2 bases, leaving 19 bases between them. The CDR3 loop reads CASSPGVLLRNTEAFF. DNA of the CDR3: TGTGCCAGCAGTCCAGGGGTTCTTTTACGAAACACTGAAGCTTTCTTT.

The table lists this clone with a few counts. V gene TRBV6-2 or TRBV6-3 combines with J gene TRBJ2-5; maybe TRBD2 (5 bases). Trimming took off 0 bases at V and 5 bases at J, with 19 bases between the two ends. The length of the CDR3 is 17 residues. The germline V gene encodes CDR1 MNHEY and CDR2 SVGEGT. The CDR3 bases are TGTGCCAGCAGTTACTCGAACCTAGCCGGAATACCCGAGACCCAGTACTTC. Amino acids: CASSYSNLAGIPETQYF.